The T cell receptor (beta chain) described here comes from a study of stem cell transplantation in POMP-related autoinflammatory disease. Study background: Hypothesis: faulty thymoproteasomes impair CD8+ T-cell selection, skewing TRB repertoires. Neutrophil and platelet engraftment from the graft donor was 100% through one year after transplant.

The CDR3 is made up of 14 amino acids. The ends were cut back, 3 bases at V and 5 bases at J, with 13 bases in the middle. Germline CDR1 is LNHDA and CDR2 is SQIVND (reference sequence). Method: immunoSEQ multiplex PCR; TCRdb's copy keeps in-frame clones and lacks some. The table includes 68,000 or so clones, approximately 91% detected once. Overall study findings and caveats: Unique TRB V-J gene pairings were limited in number in patients with PRAID. A trend toward lower repertoire diversity and greater clonality appeared in every analyzed T-cell subset of PRAID patients.

In its sample, this clone was seen once. What it binds is not known. The TCR sequence derives from a human patient with POMP-related autoinflammation and immune dysregulation (PRAID). Some T cells could come from the graft donor. This specimen was CD4+ T cells from PBMCs, taken after stem cell transplantation. V gene TRBV19 combines with J gene TRBJ2-5, with D perhaps matching TRBD2 (5 bases). As DNA, the CDR3 is TGTGCCAGTAGTATCGTGGCCTCGGGGGAGACCCAGTACTTC. It yields the protein CASSIVASGETQYF.